This T cell receptor beta chain was identified in a study of PD-1 blockade in classical Hodgkin lymphoma. TCRdb's table, derived via immunoSEQ multiplex PCR, lists solely in-frame clones and lacks some. The data hold 89,000 or so clones, with over 90% observed a single time. This clone has just one count. Every patient relapsed after autologous stem cell transplantation, and brentuximab vedotin exposure varied. Between the trimmed V and J ends, which lost 0 bases and 6 bases, there was a span of 15 bases. Germline CDR1 is SGHRS and CDR2 is YFSETQ. The CDR3 consists of 15 residues. The origin of this receptor is a human donor with classical Hodgkin lymphoma. The V call is TRBV5-1, the J call TRBJ1-2; D call uncertain. This material consisted of peripheral blood mononuclear cells (PBMCs), taken before the second cycle of nivolumab. Here the CDR3 reads CASSLEGLRADGYTF. The CDR3 nucleotides are TGCGCCAGCAGCTTGGAAGGACTGCGAGCGGATGGCTACACCTTC.